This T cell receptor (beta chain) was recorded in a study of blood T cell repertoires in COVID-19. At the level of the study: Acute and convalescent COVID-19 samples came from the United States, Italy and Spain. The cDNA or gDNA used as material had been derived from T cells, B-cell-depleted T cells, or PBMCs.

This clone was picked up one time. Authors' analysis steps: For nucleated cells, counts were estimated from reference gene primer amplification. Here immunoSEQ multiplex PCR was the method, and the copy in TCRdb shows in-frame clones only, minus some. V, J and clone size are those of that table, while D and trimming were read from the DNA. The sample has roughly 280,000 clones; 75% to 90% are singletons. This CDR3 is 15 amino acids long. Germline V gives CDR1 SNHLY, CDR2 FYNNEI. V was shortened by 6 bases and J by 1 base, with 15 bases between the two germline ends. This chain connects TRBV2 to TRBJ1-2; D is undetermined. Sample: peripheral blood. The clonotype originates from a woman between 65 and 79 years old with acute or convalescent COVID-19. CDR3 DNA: TGTGCCAGCAGCCCCCTAGCAGGACTTAACTATGGCTACACCTTC. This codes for CASSPLAGLNYGYTF.